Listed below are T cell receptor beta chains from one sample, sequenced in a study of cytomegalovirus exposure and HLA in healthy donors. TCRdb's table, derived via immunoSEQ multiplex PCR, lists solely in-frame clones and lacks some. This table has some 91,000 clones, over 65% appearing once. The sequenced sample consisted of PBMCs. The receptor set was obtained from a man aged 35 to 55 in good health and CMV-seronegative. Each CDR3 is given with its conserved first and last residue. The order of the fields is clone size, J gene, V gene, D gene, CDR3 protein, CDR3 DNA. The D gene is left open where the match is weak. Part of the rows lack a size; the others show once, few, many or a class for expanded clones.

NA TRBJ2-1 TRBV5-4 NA CASSSGAWSGYNEQFF TGTGCCAGCAGCTCCGGAGCCTGGAGTGGGTACAATGAGCAGTTCTTC
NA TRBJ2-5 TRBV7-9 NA CASTYPGSETQYF TGTGCCAGCACCTATCCAGGGTCCGAGACCCAGTACTTC
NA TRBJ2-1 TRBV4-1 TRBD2 CASSQDFPAGDNEQFF TGCGCCAGCAGCCAAGATTTCCCAGCGGGGGACAATGAGCAGTTCTTC
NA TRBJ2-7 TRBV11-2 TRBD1 CASSLEGTGYFYEQYF TGTGCCAGCAGCTTAGAAGGGACAGGGTATTTCTACGAGCAGTACTTC
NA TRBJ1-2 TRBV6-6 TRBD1 CASSTGQGYGYTF TGTGCCAGCAGTACCGGACAGGGCTATGGCTACACCTTC
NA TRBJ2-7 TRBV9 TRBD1 CASSRGTGNYEQYF TGTGCCAGCAGCAGAGGGACAGGTAACTACGAGCAGTACTTC
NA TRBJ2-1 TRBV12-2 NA CASRRAPIGGNPYNEQFF TGTGCAAGTCGCCGAGCCCCTATTGGCGGGAATCCCTACAATGAGCAGTTCTTC
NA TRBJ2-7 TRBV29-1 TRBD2 CSVLTSGSYEQYF TGCAGCGTCCTAACTAGCGGGAGCTACGAGCAGTACTTC
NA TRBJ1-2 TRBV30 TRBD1 CAWTIAWDRVGYGYTF TGTGCCTGGACCATAGCCTGGGACAGGGTAGGGTATGGCTACACCTTC
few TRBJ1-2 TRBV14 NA CASSQGRLYGYTF TGTGCCAGCAGCCAAGGGCGGCTCTATGGCTACACCTTC
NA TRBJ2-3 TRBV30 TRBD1 CAWGDRVPSTQYF TGTGCCTGGGGGGACAGGGTTCCCTCTACGCAGTATTTT
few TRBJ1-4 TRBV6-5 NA CASSPDSATNEKLFF TGTGCCAGCAGCCCGGACAGTGCAACTAATGAAAAACTGTTTTTT
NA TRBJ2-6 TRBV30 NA CAWKIGASGANVLTF TGTGCCTGGAAGATTGGGGCCTCTGGGGCCAACGTCCTGACTTTC
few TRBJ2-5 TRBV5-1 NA CASSSQETQYF TGCGCCAGCAGCTCTCAAGAGACCCAGTACTTC
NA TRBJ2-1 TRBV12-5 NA CASGITGLGYNEQFF TGTGCTAGTGGAATTACAGGGTTGGGGTACAATGAGCAGTTCTTC
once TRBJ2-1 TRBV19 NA CASSIEVDNEQFF TGTGCCAGTAGTATTGAGGTCGACAATGAGCAGTTCTTC
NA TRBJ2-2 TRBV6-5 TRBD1 CASSYETGLTGELFF TGTGCCAGCAGTTACGAGACAGGGTTGACCGGGGAGCTGTTTTTT
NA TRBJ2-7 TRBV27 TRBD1 CASSLLGTGKYEQYF TGTGCCAGCAGTTTATTGGGGACAGGGAAGTACGAGCAGTACTTC
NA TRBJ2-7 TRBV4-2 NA CASSRGEGYEQYF TGTGCCAGCAGCCGCGGAGAAGGTTACGAGCAGTACTTC
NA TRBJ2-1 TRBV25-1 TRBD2 CASSASSGRDNEQFF TGTGCCAGCAGTGCCTCTAGTGGGAGGGACAATGAGCAGTTCTTC
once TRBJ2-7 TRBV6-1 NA CASSESSSYEQYF TGTGCCAGCAGTGAGAGTTCCTCCTACGAGCAGTACTTC
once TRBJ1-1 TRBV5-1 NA CASSSAGNTEAFF TGCGCCAGCAGCTCGGCAGGCAACACTGAAGCTTTCTTT
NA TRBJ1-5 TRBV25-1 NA CASRGNADNQPQHF TGTGCCAGCAGGGGCAATGCCGACAATCAGCCCCAGCATTTT